Sequencing of this TCR beta chain was carried out in a study of PD-L1 blockade in urothelial cancer. Overall study context: About nine tenths of the roughly 29 patients comprised males who had bladder-origin urothelial cancer. Blood samples had a median of approximately 150,000 T cells, just under 85,000 unique TCRs, and clonality 0.08 to 0.085.

Sequenced by immunoSEQ multiplex PCR; TCRdb stores in-frame clones only, minus some. The table lists 40,000 to 55,000 clones, under 90% of them singletons, with 5.8% in the top ten. Germline V gene data show CDR1 as MGHRA and CDR2 as YSYEKL. This CDR3 is built from 18 residues. V was pared by 2 bases and J by 4 bases, with 13 bases of the junction left unmatched. This sequence joins TRBV4-1 and TRBJ1-3; TRBD1 matches 8 bases. The TCR originated in a middle-aged man with urothelial cancer. The sample was PBMCs, taken around atezolizumab (anti-PD-L1) treatment. The CDR3 region has the DNA TGCGCCAGCAGCCAACAGGGGGCAGGGAACCCTCTCGGAAACACCATATATTTT. It is translated as CASSQQGAGNPLGNTIYF.